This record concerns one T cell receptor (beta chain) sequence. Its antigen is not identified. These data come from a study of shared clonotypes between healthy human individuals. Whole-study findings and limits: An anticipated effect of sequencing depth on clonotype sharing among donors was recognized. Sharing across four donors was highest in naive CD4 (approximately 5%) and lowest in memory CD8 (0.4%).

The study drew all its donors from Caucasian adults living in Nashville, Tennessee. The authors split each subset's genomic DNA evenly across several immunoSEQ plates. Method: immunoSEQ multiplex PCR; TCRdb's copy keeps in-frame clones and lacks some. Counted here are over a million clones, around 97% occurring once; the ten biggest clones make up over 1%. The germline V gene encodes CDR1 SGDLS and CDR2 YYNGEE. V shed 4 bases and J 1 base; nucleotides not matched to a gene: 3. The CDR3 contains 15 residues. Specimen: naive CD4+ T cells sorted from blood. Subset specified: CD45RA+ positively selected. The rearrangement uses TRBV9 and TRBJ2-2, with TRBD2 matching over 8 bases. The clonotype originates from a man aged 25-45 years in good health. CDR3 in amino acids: CASSSRGGNTGELFF. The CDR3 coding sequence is TGTGCCAGCAGCTCCCGGGGGGGGAACACCGGGGAGCTGTTTTTT.